The 2 T cell receptor beta chains in this list originate from one sample, sequenced in a study of shared clonotypes between healthy human individuals. Profiling relied on immunoSEQ multiplex PCR, and the TCRdb table lists in-frame clones only, not all of them. The sample yields 2 million to 2.5 million clones, more than 80% seen once. Sequencing was done on a sample of naive CD4+ T cells from PBMCs. The subset was: CD45RA+ positively selected. These receptors originate from a man younger than 35 in good health. Some clones in this sample may be carry-over from other donors' samples.

This chain links TRBV4-3 with TRBJ1-3; D is undetermined. V was cut by 0 bases and J by 8 bases, with 11 bases left in between. Per the germline V gene, CDR1 is LGHNA and CDR2 is YSLEER. The CDR3 runs to 14 residues. The CDR3 sequence is CASSQEKNRDTIYF. For the CDR3, the DNA is TGCGCCAGCAGCCAAGAGAAGAATCGGGACACCATATATTTT.

The chain combines TRBV28 with TRBJ2-5; 9 bases align to TRBD2. The CDR3 runs 14 residues. V lost 7 bases to trimming and J lost 5 bases; unmatched junction nucleotides: 8. Looked up from germline, CDR1 is MDHEN and CDR2 is SYDVKM. For the CDR3, the DNA is TGTGCCAGCACCACTAGCGGGTCTCGTGAGACCCAGTACTTC. Residues: CASTTSGSRETQYF. The variable domain in full, with the rest retrieved from reference TRBV28 and TRBJ2-5, is DVKVTQSSRYLVKRTGEKVFLECVQDMDHENMFWYRQDPGLGLRLIYFSYDVKMKEKGDIPEGYSVSREKKERFSLILESASTNQTSMYLCASTTSGSRETQYFGPGTRLLVL.